This T cell receptor (beta chain) was sequenced during a study of early T cells in non-severe SARS-CoV-2 infection. Overall study context: The chains were unpaired, and the sequenced material was bulk RNA from unsorted whole blood.

CDR3 length equals 15 residues. CDR1 and CDR2 (germline): DFQATT, SNEGSKA (reference sequence). Germline trimming cut 3 bases from V and 2 bases from J; bases unmatched to any gene: 7. Unique molecular identifiers tagged individual cDNA molecules. TCRdb redid the calling of the 5' RACE reads with MiXCR, one entry per CDR3 protein. The profile covers some 80,000 distinct CDR3 sequences, with 8% to 13% appearing a single time and around 7.5% taken by the ten largest. The TCR sequence derives from an adult who was a healthcare worker with PCR-confirmed SARS-CoV-2 infection or an uninfected control (not recorded which). This specimen consisted of whole blood, obtained at baseline. This rearrangement joins TRBV20-1 to TRBJ2-1; TRBD2 aligns across 7 bases. CDR3 protein: CSARLLAPTYNEQFF. CDR3 DNA: TGCAGTGCTAGGTTACTAGCGCCTACCTACAATGAGCAGTTCTTC.